Listed below are T cell receptor beta chains from one sample, sequenced in a study of blood T cell repertoires in COVID-19. Sequenced by immunoSEQ multiplex PCR; TCRdb stores in-frame clones only, minus some. The sample lists 9,500 to 10,000 clones, just over 75% seen once, with roughly 34% in the top ten. The material sequenced was peripheral blood. The receptors shown here come from a human donor in a cohort sampled during active COVID-19. CDR3s include the opening cysteine and the closing phenylalanine or tryptophan. The order of the fields is D gene, clone size, V gene, J gene, CDR3 length, CDR3 DNA, CDR3 protein. A D gene is named only where the DNA matches it firmly. Clone size is stated in some rows and not others, as once, few, many or a class when expanded.

.	.	TRBV30	TRBJ1-5	13	TGTGCCTGGAGTGGTGGGGGGGTTCAGCCCCAGCATTTT	CAWSGGGVQPQHF
TRBD2	.	TRBV5-4	TRBJ2-5	15	TGTGCCAGCAGTGCCGGGGGGTATCAGGGAGAGACCCAGTACTTC	CASSAGGYQGETQYF
TRBD2	once	TRBV5-1	TRBJ2-5	14	TGCGCCAGCTCCGGGAGGGCGGGGGAAGAGACCCAGTACTTC	CASSGRAGEETQYF
.	.	TRBV5-1	TRBJ1-3	15	TGCGCCAGCAGCTTGTTAGGACAGACTGGAAACACCATATATTTT	CASSLLGQTGNTIYF
.	.	TRBV9	TRBJ1-4	16	TGTGCCAGCAGTCTGGAATGGAGTGCAACTAATGAAAAACTGTTTTTT	CASSLEWSATNEKLFF
.	once	TRBV29-1	TRBJ2-7	13	TGCAGCGCTGAAGATAGGACTTCCTACGAGCAGTACTTC	CSAEDRTSYEQYF
.	few	TRBV7-2	TRBJ1-6	14	TGTGCCAGCAGCCCCGAGGGCAGAAATTCACCCCTCCACTTT	CASSPEGRNSPLHF
TRBD1	.	TRBV7-8	TRBJ1-4	14	TGTGCCAGCAGCCACCGGGACAGGGACGAAAAACTGTTTTTT	CASSHRDRDEKLFF
TRBD2	.	TRBV7-9	TRBJ2-5	14	TGTGCCAGCAGCTTGCAAGCGGGGAGTGAGACCCAGTACTTC	CASSLQAGSETQYF
TRBD1	.	TRBV6-1	TRBJ1-2	16	TGTGCCAGCAGTGGCCTGAACGGGACAGGGGTTTTGGGCTACACCTTC	CASSGLNGTGVLGYTF
TRBD1	.	TRBV19	TRBJ2-7	14	TGTGCCAGTACCGAGGGGACAGGGGTATCCGAGCAGTACTTC	CASTEGTGVSEQYF
.	.	TRBV28	TRBJ2-7	12	TGTGCCAGCAGTTTACAGGGCTACGAGCAGTACTTC	CASSLQGYEQYF
.	.	TRBV15	TRBJ1-1	14	TGTGCCACCAGCAGACAGCCAGGGAACACTGAAGCTTTCTTT	CATSRQPGNTEAFF
TRBD2	.	TRBV7-6	TRBJ2-1	15	TGTGCCAGCAGCATAGGACTAGCGGGGGGCAATGAGCAGTTCTTC	CASSIGLAGGNEQFF
.	.	TRBV4-3	TRBJ2-3	16	TGCGCCAGCAGCCATTCTCCCCGGACTCCCACAGATACGCAGTATTTT	CASSHSPRTPTDTQYF
TRBD1	.	TRBV12-3/TRBV12-4	TRBJ2-5	13	TGTGCCAGCAGCCTGACAGGGCTAGAGACCCAGTACTTC	CASSLTGLETQYF
.	.	TRBV7-2	TRBJ2-2	18	TGTGCCAGCAGCCTGGACCGGACTCAAACAATTAACACCGGGGAGCTGTTTTTT	CASSLDRTQTINTGELFF
TRBD1	.	TRBV27	TRBJ1-2	14	TGTGCCAGCAGTTTCCGGACAGGGGATCGGGGCTACACCTTC	CASSFRTGDRGYTF
TRBD1	few	TRBV30	TRBJ1-2	11	TGTGCCTCGGGACAGGGGTATGGCTACACCTTC	CASGQGYGYTF
TRBD1	few	TRBV2	TRBJ2-7	13	TGTGCCAGCAGCGGTGGACAGGGGGGCGAGCAGTACTTC	CASSGGQGGEQYF
.	few	TRBV9	TRBJ2-7	14	TGTGCCAGCAGCGTAGACGGGGGCTCCTACGAGCAGTACTTC	CASSVDGGSYEQYF
.	few	TRBV15	TRBJ1-5	16	TGTGCCACCAGCAGAGATCTGGGGCGACTGGGTCAGCCCCAGCATTTT	CATSRDLGRLGQPQHF
.	.	TRBV9	TRBJ2-1	14	TGTGCCAGCAATCAGGGTGTGGGGGGCAATGAGCAGTTCTTC	CASNQGVGGNEQFF
.	.	TRBV30	TRBJ2-7	13	TGTGCCTGGAGTGTACCAGGGGCCTACGAGCAGTACTTC	CAWSVPGAYEQYF
.	.	TRBV5-1	TRBJ2-7	15	TGCGCCAGCAGCCCAGGAGGCAGTCCGGCCTACGAGCAGTACTTC	CASSPGGSPAYEQYF
TRBD2	.	TRBV29-1	TRBJ2-5	12	TGCAGCGTTGGGGCGGCGGGAGGGACCCAGTACTTC	CSVGAAGGTQYF
TRBD1	few	TRBV2	TRBJ2-7	14	TGTGCCAGCAGTGTGTTACAGGGGAGCAACGAGCAGTACTTC	CASSVLQGSNEQYF
.	.	TRBV19	TRBJ1-2	12	TGTGCCACTACTACTCCACCGGGTGGCTACACCTTC	CATTTPPGGYTF
TRBD1	.	TRBV19	TRBJ1-5	14	TGTGCCAGTAGGGGGACAGGGTACGATCAGCCCCAGCATTTT	CASRGTGYDQPQHF
.	.	TRBV5-8	TRBJ2-7	14	TGTGCCAGCAGTCGGGGCAGGGGTTTGTACGAGCAGTACTTC	CASSRGRGLYEQYF
.	.	TRBV7-2	TRBJ2-5	14	TGTGCCAGCAGCTTACAACAGGGTATTGAGACCCAGTACTTC	CASSLQQGIETQYF
.	.	TRBV5-1	TRBJ2-7	18	TGCGCCAGCAGCTTGGAAGCCAGCCGCCCGAGGAAGTCCTACGAGCAGTACTTC	CASSLEASRPRKSYEQYF
.	.	TRBV7-6	TRBJ2-7	13	TGTGCCAGCAGCTTACAGGAATTTAACGAGCAGTACTTC	CASSLQEFNEQYF
.	.	TRBV18	TRBJ1-1	12	TGTGCCAGCTCCCCCGACAGGATTGGAGCTTTCTTT	CASSPDRIGAFF
TRBD1	few	TRBV29-1	TRBJ1-1	14	TGCAGCGTTGTTTTTAGGGGGCAGAACACTGAAGCTTTCTTT	CSVVFRGQNTEAFF
TRBD2	.	TRBV5-4	TRBJ2-5	17	TGTGCCAGCAGCTTGGGCTCTAGCGGGGGGGCTTCAGAGACCCAGTACTTC	CASSLGSSGGASETQYF